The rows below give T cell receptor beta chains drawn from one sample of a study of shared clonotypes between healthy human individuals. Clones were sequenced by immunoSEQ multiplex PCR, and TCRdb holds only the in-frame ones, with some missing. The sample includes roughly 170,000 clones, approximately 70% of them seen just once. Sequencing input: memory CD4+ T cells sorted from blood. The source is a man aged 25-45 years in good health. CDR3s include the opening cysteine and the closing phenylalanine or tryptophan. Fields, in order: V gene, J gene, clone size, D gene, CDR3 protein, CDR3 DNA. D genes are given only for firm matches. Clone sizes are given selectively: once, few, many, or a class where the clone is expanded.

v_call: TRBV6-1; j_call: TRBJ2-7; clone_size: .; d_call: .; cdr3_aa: CASKSGPSSYEQYF; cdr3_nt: TGTGCCAGCAAATCAGGCCCTTCCTCCTACGAGCAGTACTTC
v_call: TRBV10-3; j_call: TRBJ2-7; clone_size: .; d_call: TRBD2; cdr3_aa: CAIRSTGGSYEQYF; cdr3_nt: TGTGCCATCAGGTCAACGGGGGGATCCTACGAGCAGTACTTC
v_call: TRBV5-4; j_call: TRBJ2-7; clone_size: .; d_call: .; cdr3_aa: CASSRGGALEQYF; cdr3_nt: TGTGCCAGCAGCAGAGGGGGGGCTCTCGAGCAGTACTTC
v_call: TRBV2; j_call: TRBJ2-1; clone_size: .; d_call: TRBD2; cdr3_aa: CASSAKYQGLTGRLKQFF; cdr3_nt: TGTGCCAGCAGCGCCAAATACCAGGGACTAACTGGAAGGCTTAAGCAGTTCTTC
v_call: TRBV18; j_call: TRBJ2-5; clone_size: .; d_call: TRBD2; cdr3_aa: CASSPDIRRTSGSGETQYF; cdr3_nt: TGTGCCAGCTCACCCGATATCCGGCGGACTAGCGGGAGCGGAGAGACCCAGTACTTC
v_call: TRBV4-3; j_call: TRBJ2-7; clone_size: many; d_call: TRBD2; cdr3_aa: CASSQSSAGGYEQYF; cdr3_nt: TGCGCCAGCAGCCAATCATCAGCGGGAGGATACGAGCAGTACTTC
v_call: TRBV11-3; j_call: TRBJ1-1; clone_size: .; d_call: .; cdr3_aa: CASSLAPGREAFF; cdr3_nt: TGTGCCAGCAGCTTAGCACCGGGACGTGAAGCTTTCTTT
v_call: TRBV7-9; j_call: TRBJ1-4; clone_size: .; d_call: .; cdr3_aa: CASSLEGEKLFF; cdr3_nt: TGTGCCAGCAGCTTAGAGGGAGAAAAACTGTTTTTT
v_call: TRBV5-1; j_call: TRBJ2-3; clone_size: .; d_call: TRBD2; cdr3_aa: CASSLAGGDDTQYF; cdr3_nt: TGCGCCAGCAGCTTGGCGGGAGGGGATGATACGCAGTATTTT
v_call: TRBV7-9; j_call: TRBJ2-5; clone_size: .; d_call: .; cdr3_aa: CASSLATWEYQETQYF; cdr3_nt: TGTGCCAGCAGCTTAGCGACATGGGAGTACCAAGAGACCCAGTACTTC
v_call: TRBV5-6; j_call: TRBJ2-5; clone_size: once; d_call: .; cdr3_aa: CASSLYGQNQETQYF; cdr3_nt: TGTGCCAGCAGCTTGTATGGACAGAACCAAGAGACCCAGTACTTC
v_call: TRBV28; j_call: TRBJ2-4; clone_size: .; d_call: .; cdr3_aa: CASSPSNIFKNIQYF; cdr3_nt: TGTGCCAGCAGCCCATCAAACATCTTTAAAAACATTCAGTACTTC
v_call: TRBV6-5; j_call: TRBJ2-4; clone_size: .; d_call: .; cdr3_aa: CASSYSTAVDIQYF; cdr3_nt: TGTGCCAGCAGTTACTCGACGGCCGTAGACATTCAGTACTTC
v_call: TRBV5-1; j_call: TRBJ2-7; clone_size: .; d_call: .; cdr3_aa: CASSQSPTGPLTGEQYF; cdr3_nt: TGCGCCAGCAGCCAGAGCCCGACAGGCCCTTTAACAGGCGAGCAGTACTTC
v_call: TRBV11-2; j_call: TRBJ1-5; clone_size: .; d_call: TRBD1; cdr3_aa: CASRDGDNRDRRYQPQHF; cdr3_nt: TGTGCCAGCAGGGACGGGGATAACCGGGACAGACGATATCAGCCCCAGCATTTT
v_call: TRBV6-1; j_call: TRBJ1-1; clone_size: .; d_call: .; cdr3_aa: CASSKRGFDTEAFF; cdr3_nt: TGTGCCAGCAGTAAGCGGGGGTTTGACACTGAAGCTTTCTTT
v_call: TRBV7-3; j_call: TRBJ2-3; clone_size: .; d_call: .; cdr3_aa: CASSPQGPTDTQYF; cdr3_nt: TGTGCCAGCAGCCCTCAGGGGCCCACAGATACGCAGTATTTT
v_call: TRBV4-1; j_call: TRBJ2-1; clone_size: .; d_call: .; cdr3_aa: CASSQDPRRAYNEQFF; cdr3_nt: TGCGCCAGCAGCCAAGACCCGAGGAGAGCTTACAATGAGCAGTTCTTC
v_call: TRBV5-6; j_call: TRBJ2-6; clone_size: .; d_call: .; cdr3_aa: CASSLTEYSGANVLTF; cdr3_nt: TGTGCCAGCAGCTTGACAGAATACTCTGGGGCCAACGTCCTGACTTTC
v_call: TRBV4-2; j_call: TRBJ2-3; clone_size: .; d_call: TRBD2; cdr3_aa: CASSQAMAPSREQGDTQYF; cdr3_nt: TGTGCCAGCAGCCAAGCCATGGCCCCTTCGCGGGAGCAAGGAGATACGCAGTATTTT
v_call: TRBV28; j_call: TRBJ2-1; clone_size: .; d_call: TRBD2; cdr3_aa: CASTPTSGRLGRAQFF; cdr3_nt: TGTGCCAGCACCCCGACTAGCGGGAGGCTAGGCAGGGCGCAGTTCTTC
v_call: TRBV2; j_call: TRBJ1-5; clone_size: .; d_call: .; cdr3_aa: CASSEFTDSNQPQHF; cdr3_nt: TGTGCCAGCAGTGAATTCACCGATAGCAATCAGCCCCAGCATTTT
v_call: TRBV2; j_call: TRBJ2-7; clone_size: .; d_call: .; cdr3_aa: CASRSTGLYEQYF; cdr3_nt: TGTGCCAGCAGAAGTACAGGGTTGTACGAGCAGTACTTC
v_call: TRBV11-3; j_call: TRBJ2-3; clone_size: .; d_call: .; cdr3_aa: CASSASSYTDTQYF; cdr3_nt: TGTGCCAGCAGCGCATCCTCCTACACAGATACGCAGTATTTT
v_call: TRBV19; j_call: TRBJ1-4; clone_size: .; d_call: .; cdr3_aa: CASSTDSAFNEKLFF; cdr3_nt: TGTGCCAGTAGTACCGACAGCGCCTTTAATGAAAAACTGTTTTTT
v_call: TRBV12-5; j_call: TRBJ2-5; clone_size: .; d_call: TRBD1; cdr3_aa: CASGLVPKGQNQETQYF; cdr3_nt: TGTGCTAGTGGTTTGGTACCGAAGGGACAGAACCAAGAGACCCAGTACTTC
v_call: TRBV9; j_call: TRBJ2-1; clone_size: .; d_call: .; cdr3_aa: CASSVVSRTNEQFF; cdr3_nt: TGTGCCAGCAGCGTAGTATCTCGGACCAATGAGCAGTTCTTC
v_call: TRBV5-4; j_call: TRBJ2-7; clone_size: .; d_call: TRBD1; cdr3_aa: CASSLRTGSSYEQYF; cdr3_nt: TGTGCCAGCAGCCTTCGGACAGGGTCATCCTACGAGCAGTACTTC